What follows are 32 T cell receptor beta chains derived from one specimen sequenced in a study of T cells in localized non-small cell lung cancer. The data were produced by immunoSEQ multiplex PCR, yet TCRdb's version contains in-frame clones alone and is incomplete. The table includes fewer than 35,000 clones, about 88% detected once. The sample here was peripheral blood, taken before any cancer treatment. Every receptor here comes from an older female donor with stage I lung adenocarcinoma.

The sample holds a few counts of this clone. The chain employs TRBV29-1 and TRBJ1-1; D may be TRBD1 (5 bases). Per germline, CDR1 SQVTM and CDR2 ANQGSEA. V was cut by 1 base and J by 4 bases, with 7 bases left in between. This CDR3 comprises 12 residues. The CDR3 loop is CSVEGGGTEAFF. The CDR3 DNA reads TGCAGCGTTGAAGGGGGCGGCACTGAAGCTTTCTTT.

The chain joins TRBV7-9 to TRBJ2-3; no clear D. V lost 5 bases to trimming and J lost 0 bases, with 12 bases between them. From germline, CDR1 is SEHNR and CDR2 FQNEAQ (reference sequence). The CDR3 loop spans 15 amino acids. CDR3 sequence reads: CASSPPSTSTDTQYF. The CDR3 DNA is TGTGCCAGCAGCCCTCCGTCGACTAGCACAGATACGCAGTATTTT.

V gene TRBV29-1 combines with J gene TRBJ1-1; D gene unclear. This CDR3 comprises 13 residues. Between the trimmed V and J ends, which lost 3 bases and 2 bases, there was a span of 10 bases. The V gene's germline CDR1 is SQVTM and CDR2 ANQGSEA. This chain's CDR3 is CSVDDRYNTEAFF. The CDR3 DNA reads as TGCAGCGTTGACGATAGGTACAACACTGAAGCTTTCTTT.

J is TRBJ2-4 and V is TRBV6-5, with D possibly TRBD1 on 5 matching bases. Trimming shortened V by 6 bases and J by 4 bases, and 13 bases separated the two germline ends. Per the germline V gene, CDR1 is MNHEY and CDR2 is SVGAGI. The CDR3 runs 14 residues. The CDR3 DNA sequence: TGTGCCAGCAGAGGCAGGGATGGTAAAAACATTCAGTACTTC. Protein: CASRGRDGKNIQYF.

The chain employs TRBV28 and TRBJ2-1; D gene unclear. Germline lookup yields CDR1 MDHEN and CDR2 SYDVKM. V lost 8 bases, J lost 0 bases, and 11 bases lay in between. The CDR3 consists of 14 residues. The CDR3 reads CASYGLASYNEQFF. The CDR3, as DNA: TGTGCCAGCTATGGGCTGGCCTCCTACAATGAGCAGTTCTTC.

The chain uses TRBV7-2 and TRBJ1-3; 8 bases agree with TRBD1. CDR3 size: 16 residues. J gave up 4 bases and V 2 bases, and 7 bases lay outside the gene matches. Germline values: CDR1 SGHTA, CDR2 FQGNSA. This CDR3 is CASSLWTGQFGNTIYF. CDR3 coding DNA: TGTGCCAGCAGCTTATGGACAGGGCAATTCGGAAACACCATATATTTT.

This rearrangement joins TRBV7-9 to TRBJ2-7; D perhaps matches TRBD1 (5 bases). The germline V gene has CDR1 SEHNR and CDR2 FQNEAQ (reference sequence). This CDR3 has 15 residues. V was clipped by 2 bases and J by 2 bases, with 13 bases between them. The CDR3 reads CASSLTGISTYEQYF. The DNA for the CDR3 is TGTGCCAGCAGCTTAACAGGAATCTCAACCTACGAGCAGTACTTC.

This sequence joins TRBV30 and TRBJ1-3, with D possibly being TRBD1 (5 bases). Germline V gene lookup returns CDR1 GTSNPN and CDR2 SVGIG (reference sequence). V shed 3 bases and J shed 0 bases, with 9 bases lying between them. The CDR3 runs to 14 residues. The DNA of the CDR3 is TGTGCCTGGAGCCAGGGCGGCTCTGGAAACACCATATATTTT. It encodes CAWSQGGSGNTIYF.

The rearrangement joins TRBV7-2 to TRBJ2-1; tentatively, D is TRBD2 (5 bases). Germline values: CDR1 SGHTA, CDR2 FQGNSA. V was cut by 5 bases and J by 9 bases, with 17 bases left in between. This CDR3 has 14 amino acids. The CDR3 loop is CASSPLVAGGEQFF. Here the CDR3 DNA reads TGTGCCAGCAGCCCTCTAGTGGCCGGAGGTGAGCAGTTCTTC.

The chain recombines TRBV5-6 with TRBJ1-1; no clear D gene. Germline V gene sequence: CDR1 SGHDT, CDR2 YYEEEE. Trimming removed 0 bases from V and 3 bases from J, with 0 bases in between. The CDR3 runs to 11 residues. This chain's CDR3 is CASSLDTEAFF. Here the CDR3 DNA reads TGTGCCAGCAGCTTGGACACTGAAGCTTTCTTT.

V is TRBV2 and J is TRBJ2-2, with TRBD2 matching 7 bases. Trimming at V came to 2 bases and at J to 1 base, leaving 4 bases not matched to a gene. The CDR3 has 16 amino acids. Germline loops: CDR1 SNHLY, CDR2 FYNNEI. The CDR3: CASSELGGMNTGELFF. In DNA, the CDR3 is TGTGCCAGCAGTGAATTGGGAGGGATGAACACCGGGGAGCTGTTTTTT. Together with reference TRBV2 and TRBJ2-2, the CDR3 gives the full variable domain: EPEVTQTPSHQVTQMGQEVILRCVPISNHLYFYWYRQILGQKVEFLVSFYNNEISEKSEIFDDQFSVERPDGSNFTLKIRSTKLEDSAMYFCASSELGGMNTGELFFGEGSRLTVL.

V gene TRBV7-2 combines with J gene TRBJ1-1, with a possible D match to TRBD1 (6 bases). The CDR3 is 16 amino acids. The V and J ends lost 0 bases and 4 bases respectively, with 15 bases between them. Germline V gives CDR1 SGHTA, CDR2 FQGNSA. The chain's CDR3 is CASSLAPPGAGTEAFF. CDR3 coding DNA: TGTGCCAGCAGCTTAGCGCCCCCGGGGGCAGGCACTGAAGCTTTCTTT. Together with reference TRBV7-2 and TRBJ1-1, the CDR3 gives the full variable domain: GAGVSQSPSNKVTEKGKDVELRCDPISGHTALYWYRQSLGQGLEFLIYFQGNSAPDKSGLPSDRFSAERTGGSVSTLTIQRTQQEDSAVYLCASSLAPPGAGTEAFFGQGTRLTVV.

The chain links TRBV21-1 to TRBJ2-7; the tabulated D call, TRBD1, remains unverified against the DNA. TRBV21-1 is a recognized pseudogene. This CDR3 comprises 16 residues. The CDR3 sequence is CASSNDEDRDPYEQYF. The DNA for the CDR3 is TGTGCCAGCAGCAATGACGAGGACAGGGATCCCTACGAGCAGTACTTC.

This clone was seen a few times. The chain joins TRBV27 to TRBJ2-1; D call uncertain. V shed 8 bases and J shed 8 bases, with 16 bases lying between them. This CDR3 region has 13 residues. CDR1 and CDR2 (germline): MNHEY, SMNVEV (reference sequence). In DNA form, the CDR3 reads TGTGCCAGCGGGCGCCCGCAAGTCGATGAGCAGTTCTTC. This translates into CASGRPQVDEQFF.

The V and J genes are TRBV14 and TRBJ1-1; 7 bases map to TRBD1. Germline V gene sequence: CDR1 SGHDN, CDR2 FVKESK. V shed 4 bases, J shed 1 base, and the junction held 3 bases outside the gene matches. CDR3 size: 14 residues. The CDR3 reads CASSPRGSNTEAFF. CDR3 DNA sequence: TGTGCCAGCAGCCCCAGGGGGTCGAACACTGAAGCTTTCTTT.

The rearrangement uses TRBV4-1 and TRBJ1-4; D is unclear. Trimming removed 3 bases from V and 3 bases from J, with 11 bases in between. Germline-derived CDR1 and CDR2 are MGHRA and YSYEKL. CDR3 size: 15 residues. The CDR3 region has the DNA TGCGCCAGCAGCCACCGCCCGGGGTCTAATGAAAAACTGTTTTTT. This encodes CASSHRPGSNEKLFF.

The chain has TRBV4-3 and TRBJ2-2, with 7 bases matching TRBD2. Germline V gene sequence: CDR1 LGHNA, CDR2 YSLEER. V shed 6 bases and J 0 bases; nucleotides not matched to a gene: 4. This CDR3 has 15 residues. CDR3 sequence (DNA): TGCGCCAGCAGTCAACTAGCGCCGAACACCGGGGAGCTGTTTTTT. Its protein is CASSQLAPNTGELFF.

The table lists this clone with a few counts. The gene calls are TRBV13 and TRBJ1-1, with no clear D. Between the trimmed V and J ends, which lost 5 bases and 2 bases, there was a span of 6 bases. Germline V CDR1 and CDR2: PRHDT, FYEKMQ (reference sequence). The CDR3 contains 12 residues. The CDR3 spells CASSPPNTEAFF. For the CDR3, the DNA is TGTGCCAGCAGCCCCCCAAACACTGAAGCTTTCTTT.

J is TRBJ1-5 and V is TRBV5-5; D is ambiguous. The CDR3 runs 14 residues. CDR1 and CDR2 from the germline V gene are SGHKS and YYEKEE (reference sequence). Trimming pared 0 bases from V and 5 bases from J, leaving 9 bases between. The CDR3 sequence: CASSLGQSHQPQHF. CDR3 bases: TGTGCCAGCAGCTTGGGGCAGTCCCATCAGCCCCAGCATTTT.

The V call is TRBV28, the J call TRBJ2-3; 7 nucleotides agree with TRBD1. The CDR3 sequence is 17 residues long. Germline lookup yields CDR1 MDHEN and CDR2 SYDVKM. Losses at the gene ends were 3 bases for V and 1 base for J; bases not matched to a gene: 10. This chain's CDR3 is CASSFPDLGQGTDTQYF. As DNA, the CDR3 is TGTGCCAGCAGTTTCCCCGACCTCGGACAGGGCACAGATACGCAGTATTTT.

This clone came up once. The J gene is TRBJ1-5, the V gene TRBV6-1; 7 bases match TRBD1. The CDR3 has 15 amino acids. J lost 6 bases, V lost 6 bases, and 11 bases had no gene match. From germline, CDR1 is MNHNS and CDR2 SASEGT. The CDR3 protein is CASRLTGNLGQPQHF. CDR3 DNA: TGTGCCAGCAGATTGACAGGGAATTTAGGTCAGCCCCAGCATTTT.

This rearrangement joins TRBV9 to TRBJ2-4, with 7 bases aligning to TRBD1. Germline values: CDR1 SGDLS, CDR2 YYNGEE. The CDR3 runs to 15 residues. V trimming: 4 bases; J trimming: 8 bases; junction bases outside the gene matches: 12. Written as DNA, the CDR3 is TGTGCCAGCAGCAAAATTCAAGGGGGCCGGGACATTCAGTACTTC. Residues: CASSKIQGGRDIQYF.

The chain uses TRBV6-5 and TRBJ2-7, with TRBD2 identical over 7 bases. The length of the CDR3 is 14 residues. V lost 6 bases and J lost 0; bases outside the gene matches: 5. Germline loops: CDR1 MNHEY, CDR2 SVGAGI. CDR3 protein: CASRLAGPSYEQYF. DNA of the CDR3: TGTGCCAGCAGGTTAGCGGGCCCCTCCTACGAGCAGTACTTC.

As DNA, the CDR3 is TGTGCCAGCAGTACGCTAGCGGGAGCCCCAGATACGCAGTATTTT. Amino acids: CASSTLAGAPDTQYF. The V gene is TRBV2, the J gene TRBJ2-3; 10 bases are a match to TRBD2. V lost 5 bases and J lost 4; bases outside the gene matches: 6. The CDR3 covers 15 residues. Germline CDR1 reads SNHLY; CDR2 reads FYNNEI.

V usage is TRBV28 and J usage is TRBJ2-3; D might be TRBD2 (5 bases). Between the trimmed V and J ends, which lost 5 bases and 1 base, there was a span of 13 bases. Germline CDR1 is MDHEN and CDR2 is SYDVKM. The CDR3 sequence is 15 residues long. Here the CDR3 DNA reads TGTGCCAGCAGTGGACTCTTCTGGGGCACAGATACGCAGTATTTT. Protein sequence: CASSGLFWGTDTQYF.

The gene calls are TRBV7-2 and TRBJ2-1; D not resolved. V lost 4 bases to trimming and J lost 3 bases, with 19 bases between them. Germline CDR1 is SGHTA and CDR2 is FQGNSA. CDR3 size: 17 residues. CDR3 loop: CASSSPNSGRGYNEQFF. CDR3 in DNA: TGTGCCAGCAGCTCTCCAAATTCAGGCCGAGGCTACAATGAGCAGTTCTTC.

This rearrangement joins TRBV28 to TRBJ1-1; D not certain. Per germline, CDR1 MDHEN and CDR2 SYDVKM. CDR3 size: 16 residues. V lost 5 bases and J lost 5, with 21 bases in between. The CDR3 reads CASSPNPGSHRTEAFF. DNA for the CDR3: TGTGCCAGCAGTCCCAACCCGGGGTCCCACCGGACTGAAGCTTTCTTT.

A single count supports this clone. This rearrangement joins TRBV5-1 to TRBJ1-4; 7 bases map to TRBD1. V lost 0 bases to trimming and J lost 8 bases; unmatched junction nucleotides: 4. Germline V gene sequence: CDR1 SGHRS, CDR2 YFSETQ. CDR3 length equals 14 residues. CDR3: CASSLGVQGEKLFF. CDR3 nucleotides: TGCGCCAGCAGCTTGGGGGTACAGGGGGAAAAACTGTTTTTT.

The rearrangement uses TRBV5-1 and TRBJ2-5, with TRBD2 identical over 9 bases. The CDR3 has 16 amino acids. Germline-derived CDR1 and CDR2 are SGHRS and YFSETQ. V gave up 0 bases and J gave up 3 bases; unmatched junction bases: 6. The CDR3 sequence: CASSLALAGAKETQYF. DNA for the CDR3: TGCGCCAGCAGCTTGGCACTAGCGGGTGCGAAAGAGACCCAGTACTTC.

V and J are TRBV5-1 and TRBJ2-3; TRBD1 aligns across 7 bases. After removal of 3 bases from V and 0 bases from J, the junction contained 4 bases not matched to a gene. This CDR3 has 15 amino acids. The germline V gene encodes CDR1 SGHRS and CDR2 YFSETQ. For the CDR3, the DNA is TGCGCCAGCAGCTCGACAGGGTTCAGCACAGATACGCAGTATTTT. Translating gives CASSSTGFSTDTQYF.

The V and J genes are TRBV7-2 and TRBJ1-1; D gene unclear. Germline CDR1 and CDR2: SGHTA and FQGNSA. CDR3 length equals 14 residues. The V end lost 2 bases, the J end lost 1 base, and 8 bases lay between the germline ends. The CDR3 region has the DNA TGTGCCAGCAGCTTACTCGGAAAGAACACTGAAGCTTTCTTT. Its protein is CASSLLGKNTEAFF.

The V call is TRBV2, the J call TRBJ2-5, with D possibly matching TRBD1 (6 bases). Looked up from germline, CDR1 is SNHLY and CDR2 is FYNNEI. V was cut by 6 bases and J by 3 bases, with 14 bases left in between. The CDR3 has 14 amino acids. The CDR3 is CASSPGVRKETQYF. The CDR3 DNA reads TGTGCCAGCAGCCCAGGGGTAAGAAAAGAGACCCAGTACTTC.